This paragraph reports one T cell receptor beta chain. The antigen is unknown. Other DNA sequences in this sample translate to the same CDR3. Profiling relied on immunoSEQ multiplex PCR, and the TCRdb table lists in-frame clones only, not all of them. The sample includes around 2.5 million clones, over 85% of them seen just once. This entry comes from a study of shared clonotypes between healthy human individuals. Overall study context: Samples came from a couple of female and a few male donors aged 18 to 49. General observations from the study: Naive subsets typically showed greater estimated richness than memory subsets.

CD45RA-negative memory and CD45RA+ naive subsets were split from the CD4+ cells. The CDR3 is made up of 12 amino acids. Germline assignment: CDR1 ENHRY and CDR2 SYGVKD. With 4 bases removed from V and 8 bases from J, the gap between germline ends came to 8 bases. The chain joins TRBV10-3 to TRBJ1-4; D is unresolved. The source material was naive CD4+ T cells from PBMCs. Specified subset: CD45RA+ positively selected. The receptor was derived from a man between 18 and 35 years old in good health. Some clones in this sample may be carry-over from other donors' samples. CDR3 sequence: CAISGYGEKLFF. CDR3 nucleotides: TGTGCCATCAGTGGATATGGGGAAAAACTGTTTTTT.